This T cell receptor beta chain was sequenced during a study of long-term antiretroviral therapy in people with HIV. For the study at large: The earliest samples came from an era when ART typically awaited falling CD4 counts.

Details on this clone: Antigen specificity is unknown.

At survey level, the immunoSEQ assay was run in its v3.0 version. TCRdb's table, derived via immunoSEQ multiplex PCR, lists solely in-frame clones and lacks some. This sample has about 36,000 clones, with 94% found just once. Study-wide findings and caveats: Whereas controls had wider CDR3 length ranges, HIV repertoires had narrower ones. Increased diversity was seen after ART, yet it remained lower than in transplant donor controls. From the mid-2000s to the late 2010s, blood was obtained, possibly while participants received older ART regimens.

Germline V gives CDR1 SQVTM, CDR2 ANQGSEA. The CDR3 is 14 amino acids. This sample comprised unsorted PBMCs, obtained 4.1 years after starting antiretroviral therapy. The chain couples TRBV29-1 to TRBJ2-2, with TRBD2 matching 7 bases. This sequence originates from a woman between 50 and 59 years old with HIV. The chain's CDR3 is CGLGDYTNTGELFF. The CDR3 DNA reads TGCGGCCTTGGGGACTATACAAACACCGGGGAGCTGTTTTTT.